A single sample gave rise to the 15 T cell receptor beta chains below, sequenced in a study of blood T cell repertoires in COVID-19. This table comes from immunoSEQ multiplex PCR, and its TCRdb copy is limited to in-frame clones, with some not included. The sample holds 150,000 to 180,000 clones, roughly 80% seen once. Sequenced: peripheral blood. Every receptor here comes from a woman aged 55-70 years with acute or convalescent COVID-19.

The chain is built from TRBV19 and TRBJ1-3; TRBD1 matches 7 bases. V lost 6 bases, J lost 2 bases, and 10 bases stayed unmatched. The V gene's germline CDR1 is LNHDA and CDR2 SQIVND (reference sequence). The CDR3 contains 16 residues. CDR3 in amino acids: CASRHRTGETGNTIYF. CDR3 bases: TGTGCCAGTAGGCACCGAACAGGGGAAACTGGAAACACCATATATTTT. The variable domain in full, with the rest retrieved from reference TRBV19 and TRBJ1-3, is DGGITQSPKYLFRKEGQNVTLSCEQNLNHDAMYWYRQDPGQGLRLIYYSQIVNDFQKGDIAEGYSVSREKKESFPLTVTSAQKNPTAFYLCASRHRTGETGNTIYFGEGSWLTVV.

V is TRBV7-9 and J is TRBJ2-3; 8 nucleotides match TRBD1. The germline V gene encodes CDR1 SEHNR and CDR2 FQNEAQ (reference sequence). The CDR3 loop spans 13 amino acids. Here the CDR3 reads CAVDRGTTDTQYF. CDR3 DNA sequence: TGTGCTGTCGACAGGGGAACCACAGATACGCAGTATTTT.

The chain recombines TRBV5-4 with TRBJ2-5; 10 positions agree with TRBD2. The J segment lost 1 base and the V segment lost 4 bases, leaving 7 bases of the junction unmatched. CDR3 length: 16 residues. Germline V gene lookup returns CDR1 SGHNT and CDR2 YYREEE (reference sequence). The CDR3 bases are TGTGCCAGCAGCCGCCCACTAGCGGGACGCCAAGAGACCCAGTACTTC. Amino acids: CASSRPLAGRQETQYF.

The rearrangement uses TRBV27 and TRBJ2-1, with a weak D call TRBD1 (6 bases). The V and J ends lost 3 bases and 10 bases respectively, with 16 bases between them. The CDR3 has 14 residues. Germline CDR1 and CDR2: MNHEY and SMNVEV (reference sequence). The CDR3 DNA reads TGTGCCAGCAGTTTGGAGACAGGTTTCTCCGAGCAGTTCTTC. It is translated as CASSLETGFSEQFF.

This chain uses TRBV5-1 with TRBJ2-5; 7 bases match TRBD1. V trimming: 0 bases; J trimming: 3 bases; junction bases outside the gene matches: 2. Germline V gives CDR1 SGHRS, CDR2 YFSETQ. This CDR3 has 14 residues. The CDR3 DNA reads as TGCGCCAGCAGCTTGGACACAGGGGAAGAGACCCAGTACTTC. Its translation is CASSLDTGEETQYF.

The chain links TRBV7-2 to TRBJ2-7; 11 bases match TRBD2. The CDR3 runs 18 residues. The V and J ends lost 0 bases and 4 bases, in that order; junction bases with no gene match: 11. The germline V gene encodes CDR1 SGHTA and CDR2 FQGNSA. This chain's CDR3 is CASSLALSGGAAPYEQYF. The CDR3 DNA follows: TGTGCCAGCAGCTTAGCTCTTAGCGGGGGGGCCGCCCCTTACGAGCAGTACTTC.

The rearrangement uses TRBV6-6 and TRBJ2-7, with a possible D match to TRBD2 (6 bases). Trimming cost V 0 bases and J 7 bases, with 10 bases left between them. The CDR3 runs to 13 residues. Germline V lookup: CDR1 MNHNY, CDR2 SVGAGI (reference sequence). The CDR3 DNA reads TGTGCCAGCAGTTACTCGGAGGGGTGTGAGCAGTACGTC. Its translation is CASSYSEGCEQYV.

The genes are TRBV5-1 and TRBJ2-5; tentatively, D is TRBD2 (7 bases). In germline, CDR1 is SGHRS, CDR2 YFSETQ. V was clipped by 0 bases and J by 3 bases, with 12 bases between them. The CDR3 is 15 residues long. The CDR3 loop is CASSLAGGREETQYF. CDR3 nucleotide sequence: TGCGCCAGCAGCTTGGCCGGGGGGCGCGAAGAGACCCAGTACTTC.

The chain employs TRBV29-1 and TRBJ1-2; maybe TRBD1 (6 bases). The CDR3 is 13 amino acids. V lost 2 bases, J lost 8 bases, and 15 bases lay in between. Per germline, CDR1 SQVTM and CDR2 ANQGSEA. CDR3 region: CSVEIAGQRGYTF. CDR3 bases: TGCAGCGTTGAAATTGCAGGACAGAGGGGCTACACCTTC.

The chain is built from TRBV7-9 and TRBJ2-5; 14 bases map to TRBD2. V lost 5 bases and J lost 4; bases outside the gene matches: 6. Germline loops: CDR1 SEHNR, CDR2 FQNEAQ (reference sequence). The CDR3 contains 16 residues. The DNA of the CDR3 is TGTGCCAGCAGCCCCGGGGGGACTAGCGGGGGAGAGACCCAGTACTTC. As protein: CASSPGGTSGGETQYF.

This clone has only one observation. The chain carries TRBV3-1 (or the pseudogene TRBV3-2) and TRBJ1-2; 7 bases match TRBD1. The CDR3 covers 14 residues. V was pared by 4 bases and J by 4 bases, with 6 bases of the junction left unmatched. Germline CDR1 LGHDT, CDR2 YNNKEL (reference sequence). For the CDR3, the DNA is TGTGCCAGCAGCCTCGGGACAGCAGGCTATGGCTACACCTTC. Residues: CASSLGTAGYGYTF.

In nucleotides, the CDR3 is TGTGCCAGCAGCTTAGCTCATGATGAAAAACTGTTTTTT. Its translation is CASSLAHDEKLFF. V and J are TRBV7-8 and TRBJ1-4; D not certain. Germline V gene sequence: CDR1 SGHVS, CDR2 FQNEAQ. The CDR3 runs to 13 residues. V was trimmed by 0 bases and J by 6 bases, leaving 5 bases between them.

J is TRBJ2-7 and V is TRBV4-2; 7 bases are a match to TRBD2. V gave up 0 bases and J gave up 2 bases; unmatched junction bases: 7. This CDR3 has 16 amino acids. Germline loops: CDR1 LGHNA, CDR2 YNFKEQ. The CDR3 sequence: CASSQDQIAGPYEQYF. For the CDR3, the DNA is TGTGCCAGCAGCCAAGATCAGATAGCGGGTCCCTACGAGCAGTACTTC.

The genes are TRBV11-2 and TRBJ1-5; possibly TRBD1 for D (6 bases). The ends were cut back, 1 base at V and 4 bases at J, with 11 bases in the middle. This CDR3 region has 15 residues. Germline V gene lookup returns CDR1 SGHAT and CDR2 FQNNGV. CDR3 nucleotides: TGTGCCAGCAGCTTAGCGGCAGGGGCGAATCAGCCCCAGCATTTT. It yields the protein CASSLAAGANQPQHF. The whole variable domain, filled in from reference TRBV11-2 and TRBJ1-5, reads EAGVAQSPRYKIIEKRQSVAFWCNPISGHATLYWYQQILGQGPKLLIQFQNNGVVDDSQLPKDRFSAERLKGVDSTLKIQPAKLEDSAVYLCASSLAAGANQPQHFGDGTRLSIL.

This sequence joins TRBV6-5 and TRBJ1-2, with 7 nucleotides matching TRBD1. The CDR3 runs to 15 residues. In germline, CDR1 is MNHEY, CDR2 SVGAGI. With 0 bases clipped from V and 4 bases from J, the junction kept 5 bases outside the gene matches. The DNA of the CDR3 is TGTGCCAGCAGTTACTCAGTGACAGGGATCTATGGCTACACCTTC. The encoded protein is CASSYSVTGIYGYTF.